Listed below are T cell receptor beta chains from one sample, sequenced in a study of blood T cell repertoires in COVID-19. TCRdb's table, derived via immunoSEQ multiplex PCR, lists solely in-frame clones and lacks some. The table has some 460,000 clones, 87% seen once. Sample: PBMCs or T cells enriched from blood (not recorded which). These receptor sequences come from a woman aged 18-35 years with acute COVID-19. Both conserved end residues are part of each CDR3. D genes are given only for firm matches. Clone size is not always given. Where it is, it says once, few, many or a class for expanded clones.

>TRBV18|.|.|TRBJ1-5
TGTGCCAGCTCACCAATTGCGAATAGCAATCAGCCCCAGCATTTT
CASSPIANSNQPQHF
>TRBV4-3|TRBD2|.|TRBJ2-1
TGCGCCAGCAGCCAAGATGTTGGACTAGCGGGATACAATGAGCAGTTCTTC
CASSQDVGLAGYNEQFF
>TRBV9|TRBD1|.|TRBJ1-4
TGTGCCAGCAGCGTAGCTCCGGGACAGCCTAATGAAAAACTGTTTTTT
CASSVAPGQPNEKLFF
>TRBV3-1/TRBV3-2|TRBD2|.|TRBJ2-1
TGTGCCAGCAGCCAAGGACTTACTAGCGGGAGGGCTCATGAGCAGTTCTTC
CASSQGLTSGRAHEQFF
>TRBV30|TRBD1|.|TRBJ1-6
TGTGCCTGGAGTGCCGGGACAGGGTTTCATTCACCCCTCCACTTT
CAWSAGTGFHSPLHF
>TRBV9|.|.|TRBJ1-3
TGTGCCAGCAGCGTGGCAGGAACTGGAAACACCATATATTTT
CASSVAGTGNTIYF
>TRBV4-2|.|.|TRBJ2-7
TGTGCCAGCAGCCAAGAGCGGGGCGAGCAGTACTTC
CASSQERGEQYF
>TRBV5-4|.|once|TRBJ1-2
TGTGCCAGCAGGCTACAGGAGATGAACTATGGCTACACCTTC
CASRLQEMNYGYTF
>TRBV2|.|.|TRBJ1-5
TGTGCCAGCAAGCCCGAACAGGGCAATCAGCCCCAGCATTTT
CASKPEQGNQPQHF
>TRBV6-5|TRBD1|.|TRBJ1-6
TGTGCCAGCAGACAGGGGGTGGAATCGTCACCCCTCCACTTT
CASRQGVESSPLHF
>TRBV15|TRBD1|few|TRBJ1-5
TGTGCCACCAGACAGGGGGCTAATCAGCCCCAGCATTTT
CATRQGANQPQHF
>TRBV5-6|TRBD1|.|TRBJ1-4
TGTGCCAGCAGCTTGGGGACAGGGAGGGGTATTGAAAAACTGTTTTTT
CASSLGTGRGIEKLFF
>TRBV12-3/TRBV12-4|.|.|TRBJ1-6
TGTGCCAGCAGTTTGACTTATAATTCACCCCTCCACTTT
CASSLTYNSPLHF
>TRBV11-2|.|.|TRBJ2-7
TGTGCCAGCAGCTCCATCAGAGGCAGGGCCTACGACTACGAGCAGTACTTC
CASSSIRGRAYDYEQYF
>TRBV7-9|.|few|TRBJ1-1
TGTGCCAGCAGTACCTCAGTCCGGCGGACTGAAGCTTTCTTT
CASSTSVRRTEAFF
>TRBV7-9|TRBD2|.|TRBJ2-3
TGTGCCAGCAGCCCCTCGGGAGGGATGGATACGCAGTATTTT
CASSPSGGMDTQYF
>TRBV7-2|TRBD2|.|TRBJ2-3
TGTGCCAGCGGAAAGGGTCTAGCGGGGAACCCTAGCACAGATACGCAGTATTTT
CASGKGLAGNPSTDTQYF
>TRBV7-9|.|once|TRBJ2-5
TGTGCCAGCGGGGCCTCGCGGGGGCCGCAGACCCAGTACTTC
CASGASRGPQTQYF
>TRBV27|.|.|TRBJ2-7
TGTGCCAGCAGTTTAGGCGGGGGCTATCGCTACGAGCAGTACTTC
CASSLGGGYRYEQYF
>TRBV6-5|TRBD1|few|TRBJ1-2
TGTGCCAGCAGTTACATGACAGGGACAGGTGGCTACACCTTC
CASSYMTGTGGYTF
>TRBV19|.|.|TRBJ1-5
TGTGCCAGTAGTTTCAGACTTACGGGGCAGCCCCAGCATTTT
CASSFRLTGQPQHF
>TRBV18|.|.|TRBJ1-2
TGTGCCAGCTCACCTACAGTTAACTATGGCTACACCTTC
CASSPTVNYGYTF
>TRBV3-1/TRBV3-2|.|few|TRBJ2-1
TGTGCCAGCAGCCAAGGAGGACTAATCAATGAGCAGTTCTTC
CASSQGGLINEQFF
>TRBV5-8|TRBD1|.|TRBJ2-1
TGTGCCAGCAGCTTGGAGGGGACAGGGGCCTACTTGAGCTCCTACAATGAGCAGTTCTTC
CASSLEGTGAYLSSYNEQFF
>TRBV15|TRBD1|.|TRBJ1-2
TGTGCCACCAGCAGAGGGGGAGGACAGGGGAGCGGCTACACCTTC
CATSRGGGQGSGYTF
>TRBV11-2|TRBD1|.|TRBJ2-6
TGTGCCAGCAGCTTAACAGGGGTCCGGGATGGGGCCAACGTCCTGACTTTC
CASSLTGVRDGANVLTF
>TRBV7-3|TRBD2|.|TRBJ2-3
TGTGCCAGCAGCTCCCGACTAGCGAGGGTAGATACGCAGTATTTT
CASSSRLARVDTQYF
>TRBV6-1|TRBD2|once|TRBJ2-5
TGTGCCAGCAGTGTTCTGTGGCGGGGGGGCGGAGAGACCCAGTACTTC
CASSVLWRGGGETQYF
>TRBV27|.|.|TRBJ1-2
TGTGCCAGCAGTTTCTTCGGGGTAGGAGGCTACACCTTC
CASSFFGVGGYTF
>TRBV3-1/TRBV3-2|TRBD2|few|TRBJ2-5
TGTGCCAGCAGCCAAGATCGTAGCGGGAGTCGGCAGACCCAGTACTTC
CASSQDRSGSRQTQYF
>TRBV7-9|.|.|TRBJ1-4
TGTGCCAGCAGCTTGTCAAAAAATGAAAAACTGTTTTTT
CASSLSKNEKLFF
>TRBV7-9|.|.|TRBJ2-2
TGTGCCACCAATCGGGGGACGAACACCGGGGAGCTGTTTTTT
CATNRGTNTGELFF
>TRBV28|TRBD2|.|TRBJ2-5
TGTGCCAGCAGTTTACCGGGTCGACCAGCGGGAGGGTACCAAGAGACCCAGTACTTC
CASSLPGRPAGGYQETQYF
>TRBV2|.|.|TRBJ1-1
TGTGCCAGCAGTGAGGAGGGGTTGAACACTGAAGCTTTCTTT
CASSEEGLNTEAFF
>TRBV2|.|.|TRBJ2-7
TGTGCCAGCGAGACTAGATACCCCTACGAGCAGTACTTC
CASETRYPYEQYF
>TRBV6-5|.|.|TRBJ2-2
TGTGCCAGCAGTTACTCAAGGGGGGGGGAGCTGTTTTTT
CASSYSRGGELFF
>TRBV11-3|.|.|TRBJ1-1
TGTGCCAGCAGCTTACGGGGGGAGGGCACTGAAGCTTTCTTT
CASSLRGEGTEAFF
>TRBV3-1/TRBV3-2|.|.|TRBJ1-1
TGTGCCAGCAGCCCTAACCAGGGGACTGAAGCTTTCTTT
CASSPNQGTEAFF
>TRBV3-1/TRBV3-2|.|once|TRBJ1-2
TGTGCCAGCAGCCAAGATAACAGGGTCTATGGCTACACCTTC
CASSQDNRVYGYTF
>TRBV28|.|.|TRBJ1-6
TGTGCCAGCAGCGCTAGGGAGGGGTTACAGAATTCACCCCTCCACTTT
CASSAREGLQNSPLHF
>TRBV4-1|.|.|TRBJ1-3
TGCGCCAGCAGCCAAGAACGGCCGCAGCTTACTAGAGGAAACACCATATATTTT
CASSQERPQLTRGNTIYF
>TRBV6-5|TRBD2|.|TRBJ2-7
TGTGCCAGCAGGGCCCAGGGAGGGCCCTACGAGCAGTACTTC
CASRAQGGPYEQYF
>TRBV6-5|TRBD2|.|TRBJ2-1
TGTGCCAGCAGTTCCGGGACTAGCGGCTCCTACAATGAGCAGTTCTTC
CASSSGTSGSYNEQFF
>TRBV7-3|.|.|TRBJ2-2
TGTGCCAGCAGCTTAGGGGACACCGCCGGGGAGCTGTTTTTT
CASSLGDTAGELFF
>TRBV7-8|.|.|TRBJ2-1
TGTGCCAGCAGCACCGAAGGGGGAGAGGGGAATGAGCAGTTCTTC
CASSTEGGEGNEQFF
>TRBV4-1|.|.|TRBJ2-7
TGCGCCAGCAGCCATGGACCCCAGGGCTCCTACGAGCAGTACTTC
CASSHGPQGSYEQYF
>TRBV5-1|TRBD2|.|TRBJ2-1
TGCGCCAGCAGCTTCCGGGCGGGAGAGGGGAATGAGCAGTTCTTC
CASSFRAGEGNEQFF
>TRBV7-9|.|.|TRBJ2-5
TGTGCCAGCAGCTTAGGACCCCAACCGAGGTTTTCGAAGACCCAGTACTTC
CASSLGPQPRFSKTQYF